Listed below are T cell receptor beta chains from one sample, sequenced in a study of blood T cell repertoires in COVID-19. Assay: immunoSEQ multiplex PCR; the TCRdb copy retains only in-frame clones and omits some. The sample has fewer than 70,000 clones; around 86% are singletons. The sample consisted of peripheral blood. The receptors originated from a man between 45 and 60 years old with active COVID-19. Each CDR3 is given without its conserved first and last residue.

>TRBJ2-3|TRBV20-1
SASDSVTQY
>TRBJ2-7|TRBV29-1
SVRQGASYEQY
>TRBJ1-2|TRBV5-3
ARSVGTEGVSGYT
>TRBJ2-5|TRBV9
ASSPHGETQY
>TRBJ1-2|TRBV3-1/TRBV3-2
ASSTRQIYYGYT
>TRBJ2-1|TRBV5-1
ASSFRAGILNEQF
>TRBJ2-3|TRBV6-2/TRBV6-3
ASSGRGLGTDTQY
>TRBJ2-1|TRBV11-2
ASRLAGGDEQF
>TRBJ1-4|TRBV3-1/TRBV3-2
ASSPSPNFGGTIEKLF
>TRBJ2-1|TRBV7-9
ASRSPGLAGVRFYNEQF
>TRBJ1-2|TRBV28
AIQPGQKRGYT
>TRBJ1-1|TRBV5-4
ASSTGQNTEAF
>TRBJ1-5|TRBV6-1
ASSEPDGLGGNQPQH
>TRBJ1-1|TRBV5-4
ASSHDRAGTEAF
>TRBJ1-5|TRBV5-8
ASSLEGGVSNQPQH
>TRBJ1-5|TRBV5-1
ASSSGTGGQPQH
>TRBJ1-2|TRBV6-2/TRBV6-3
ASSYSRTGGGYGYT
>TRBJ2-5|TRBV28
ASSLPPETQY
>TRBJ2-1|TRBV28
ASSIAGGGYNEQF
>TRBJ1-2|TRBV5-6
ASSSLDIYGYT
>TRBJ2-7|TRBV7-9
ASSSRDFRWN
>TRBJ1-5|TRBV11-2
ASSKGQGSNQPQH
>TRBJ1-1|TRBV27
ASSLWTGGNTEAF
>TRBJ2-7|TRBV5-6
ASSLGSGEFYYEQY
>TRBJ2-1|TRBV9
ASSVRSGREYNEQF
>TRBJ2-6|TRBV5-1
ASSLLAGFISGANVLT
>TRBJ1-6|TRBV28
ASTTGLSALH
>TRBJ2-1|TRBV28
ASSTTSYNEQF